This TCR beta chain emerged from a study of blood T cell repertoires in COVID-19. Original processing notes: Amplification from reference gene primers served as the basis for estimated nucleated cell counts. Sequenced by immunoSEQ multiplex PCR; TCRdb stores in-frame clones only, minus some. Clonal size and the V and J genes are those of that table, whereas D and trimming came from the DNA. The sample holds 62,000 or so clones, 88% seen once. V lost 0 bases to trimming and J lost 9 bases; unmatched junction nucleotides: 2. This CDR3 contains 14 residues. The V gene's germline CDR1 is MNHNY and CDR2 SVGAGI (reference sequence).

Sequencing input: peripheral blood. This TCR came from a human donor in a cohort sampled during active COVID-19. The V and J genes are TRBV6-6 and TRBJ1-6; 7 bases agree with TRBD1. CDR3 coding DNA: TGTGCCAGCAGTTACTCAGGGGGCTCTTCACCCCTCCACTTT. Translation: CASSYSGGSSPLHF.